This passage covers 25 T cell receptor beta chains from one sample sequenced in a study of CD8 T cells in Susac syndrome. Reverse transcription of about 0.45 to 1 ug RNA used random hexamers. Using its own MiXCR run on the immunoSEQ multiplex PCR reads, TCRdb lists one record per CDR3 protein. The sample holds roughly 150,000 distinct CDR3 sequences, around 96% seen once. The sequencing input was CD8+ T cells from PBMCs. All receptors come from a human donor with multiple sclerosis.

V gene TRBV30 combines with J gene TRBJ1-1; tentative D call: TRBD1 (6 bases). CDR3 length: 12 amino acids. V was trimmed by 2 bases and J by 5 bases, leaving 9 bases between them. In germline, CDR1 is GTSNPN, CDR2 SVGIG (reference sequence). CDR3 in amino acids: CAWSPQGTEAFF. Written as DNA, the CDR3 is TGTGCCTGGAGTCCCCAGGGGACTGAAGCTTTCTTT.

The chain uses TRBV14 and TRBJ2-2; D is possibly TRBD1 (6 bases). The CDR3 contains 13 residues. Trimming left V 6 bases short and J 6 bases short, with 11 bases between. The germline CDR1 and CDR2 sequences are SGHDN and FVKESK. CDR3 in amino acids: CASSPTGSGELFF. CDR3 nucleotide sequence: TGTGCCAGCAGTCCTACAGGGTCCGGGGAGCTGTTTTTT.

The chain employs TRBV20-1 and TRBJ1-6, with D perhaps TRBD1 (6 bases). V lost 0 bases, J lost 14 bases, and 23 bases lay in between. CDR1 is DFQATT, CDR2 SNEGSKA, per germline (reference sequence). The CDR3 is 16 residues long. In DNA, the CDR3 is TGCAGTGCTAGAGATACGGACAGCCCTCCCCAGTTGTCCCTCCACTTT. This sequence encodes CSARDTDSPPQLSLHF.

This clonotype came up once. This sequence joins TRBV2 and TRBJ2-3; 9 bases map to TRBD1. Per the germline V gene, CDR1 is SNHLY and CDR2 is FYNNEI. The CDR3 runs 15 residues. Trimming at V came to 11 bases and at J to 6 bases, leaving 15 bases not matched to a gene. The CDR3 coding sequence is TGTGCCTCACCACCTCGGGACAGGGAATCCGATACGCAGTATTTT. Translated: CASPPRDRESDTQYF.

This clonotype came up once. J is TRBJ2-1 and V is TRBV12-3 or TRBV12-4, with D unresolved. The CDR3 covers 10 residues. The V gene lost 6 bases and the J gene lost 4 bases, with 1 base spanning the gap. The CDR3 sequence: CASRYNEQFF. CDR3 sequence (DNA): TGTGCCAGCAGGTACAATGAGCAGTTCTTC.

The chain joins TRBV19 to TRBJ2-3; tentatively, D is TRBD2 (6 bases). This CDR3 is built from 15 residues. Per the germline V gene, CDR1 is LNHDA and CDR2 is SQIVND (reference sequence). Trimming took 5 bases from V and 1 from J, leaving 13 bases between them. This CDR3 reads CASSFGGTGTDTQYF. CDR3 in DNA: TGTGCCAGTAGTTTCGGGGGAACGGGCACAGATACGCAGTATTTT.

V usage is TRBV15 and J usage is TRBJ2-7; 10 bases fit TRBD1. Germline loops: CDR1 LNHNV, CDR2 YYDKDF (reference sequence). The CDR3 is 14 residues long. Trimming at V came to 7 bases and at J to 4 bases, leaving 7 bases not matched to a gene. The CDR3, as DNA: TGTGCCACCACCAGCGGACAGGGGGGTTACGAGCAGTACTTC. This translates into CATTSGQGGYEQYF.

The J gene is TRBJ2-3, the V gene TRBV28; weak D call: TRBD1 (5 bases). The CDR3 runs 17 residues. Per germline, CDR1 MDHEN and CDR2 SYDVKM. V was shortened by 7 bases and J by 0 bases, with 20 bases between the two germline ends. CDR3 nucleotide sequence: TGTGCCAGCACCACAGGACGGTTTGGGATTAGCACAGATACGCAGTATTTT. It yields the protein CASTTGRFGISTDTQYF.

The chain couples TRBV3-1 to TRBJ2-5; weak D call: TRBD1 (5 bases). V lost 0 bases, J lost 5 bases, and 10 bases lay in between. Germline V gene data show CDR1 as LGHDT and CDR2 as YNNKEL (reference sequence). CDR3 length equals 14 residues. The CDR3 region is CASSQDQTVETQYF. The CDR3 nucleotides are TGTGCCAGCAGCCAAGATCAGACAGTGGAGACCCAGTACTTC.

This clonotype was seen a handful of times. V is TRBV29-1 and J is TRBJ2-2; D ambiguous. Trimming removed 6 bases from V and 6 bases from J, with 8 bases in between. CDR1 is SQVTM and CDR2 is ANQGSEA in the germline V gene. The CDR3 consists of 11 residues. The CDR3 nucleotides read TGCAGCGTCCTCCGTTCCGGGGAGCTGTTTTTT. It yields the protein CSVLRSGELFF.

This chain joins TRBV9 and TRBJ2-7, with D perhaps matching TRBD1 or TRBD2 (6 bases each). The ends were cut back, 4 bases at V and 0 bases at J, with 14 bases in the middle. The CDR3 has 15 residues. Germline loops: CDR1 SGDLS, CDR2 YYNGEE. For the CDR3, the DNA is TGTGCCAGCAGCCCCGGCGGGACACCCTCCTACGAGCAGTACTTC. Translation gives CASSPGGTPSYEQYF.

This clonotype has only one observation. This chain uses TRBV27 with TRBJ1-6; D is possibly TRBD1 (5 bases). The CDR3 is made up of 16 amino acids. Trimming shortened V by 5 bases and J by 8 bases, and 19 bases separated the two germline ends. CDR1 is MNHEY and CDR2 is SMNVEV in the germline V gene (reference sequence). The CDR3 bases are TGTGCCAGCAGTCCCCGACAGCTATTCTTAGATTCACCCCTCCACTTT. Protein product: CASSPRQLFLDSPLHF.

The J gene is TRBJ1-1, the V gene TRBV6-5; no firm D call. CDR3 length: 14 amino acids. Germline CDR1 MNHEY, CDR2 SVGAGI. The V end was cut by 6 bases, the J end by 0 bases, with 11 bases between. The DNA for the CDR3 is TGTGCCAGCAGCCCTGACCCTTTGAACACTGAAGCTTTCTTT. This gives the protein CASSPDPLNTEAFF.

The J gene is TRBJ2-7, the V gene TRBV6-1; 10 bases match TRBD1. The CDR3 sequence is 14 residues long. V was clipped by 4 bases and J by 5 bases; unmatched bases: 5. Germline lookup yields CDR1 MNHNS and CDR2 SASEGT. CDR3 coding DNA: TGTGCCAGCAGTGCGGGACAGGGGAGCCACGAGCAGTACTTC. It is translated as CASSAGQGSHEQYF.

This clonotype was counted once. This chain links TRBV20-1 with TRBJ2-7, with 8 bases fitting TRBD1. V was clipped by 2 bases and J by 2 bases; unmatched bases: 5. This CDR3 contains 14 residues. CDR1 and CDR2 (germline): DFQATT, SNEGSKA (reference sequence). CDR3 protein: CSARRTGKPYEQYF. Written as DNA, the CDR3 is TGCAGTGCTAGAAGGACAGGGAAACCCTACGAGCAGTACTTC.

The rearrangement joins TRBV13 to TRBJ2-7, with 7 bases aligning to TRBD2. CDR1 is PRHDT and CDR2 is FYEKMQ in the germline V gene (reference sequence). Losses at the gene ends were 6 bases for V and 1 base for J; bases not matched to a gene: 6. CDR3 length: 14 amino acids. DNA of the CDR3: TGTGCCAGCAGTACCGGGGGGAATTCCTACGAGCAGTACTTC. Amino acid sequence: CASSTGGNSYEQYF. The full variable domain, rest sourced from reference TRBV13 and TRBJ2-7, is AAGVIQSPRHLIKEKRETATLKCYPIPRHDTVYWYQQGPGQDPQFLISFYEKMQSDKGSIPDRFSAQQFSDYHSELNMSSLELGDSALYFCASSTGGNSYEQYFGPGTRLTVT.

The J gene is TRBJ2-6, the V gene TRBV7-2; weak D call: TRBD1 (6 bases). CDR1 and CDR2 (germline): SGHTA, FQGNSA. The CDR3 is 15 amino acids. The V end lost 5 bases, the J end lost 5 bases, and 13 bases lay between the germline ends. The CDR3, as DNA: TGTGCCAGCAGCAGCAATAGGGGGAGGGCCAACGTCCTGACTTTC. It translates to CASSSNRGRANVLTF.

The chain employs TRBV30 and TRBJ1-1, with D perhaps TRBD1 (5 bases). V was trimmed by 0 bases and J by 4 bases, leaving 21 bases between them. The CDR3 spans 17 residues. CDR1 is GTSNPN, CDR2 SVGIG, per germline (reference sequence). The CDR3 DNA reads TGTGCCTGGAGTGTAGGGGTGGCGAGGCAGAGGGGCACTGAAGCTTTCTTT. Amino acids: CAWSVGVARQRGTEAFF.

The chain is built from TRBV27 and TRBJ1-5, with TRBD1 identical over 7 bases. The V segment lost 6 bases and the J segment 0 bases; nucleotides outside the gene matches: 11. The CDR3 loop spans 17 amino acids. Germline CDR1 and CDR2: MNHEY and SMNVEV (reference sequence). The DNA for the CDR3 is TGTGCCAGCAGGGAGGAGGGGGCGACTTATAGCAATCAGCCCCAGCATTTT. It codes for CASREEGATYSNQPQHF.

The CDR3: CASITGTEAFF. The CDR3 nucleotides read TGTGCCAGCATTACAGGGACTGAAGCTTTCTTT. The chain links TRBV2 to TRBJ1-1; D perhaps matches TRBD1 (6 bases). The CDR3 spans 11 residues. Per the germline V gene, CDR1 is SNHLY and CDR2 is FYNNEI. With 7 bases removed from V and 5 bases from J, the gap between germline ends came to 8 bases. Drawing the rest from reference TRBV2 and TRBJ1-1, the complete variable domain is EPEVTQTPSHQVTQMGQEVILRCVPISNHLYFYWYRQILGQKVEFLVSFYNNEISEKSEIFDDQFSVERPDGSNFTLKIRSTKLEDSAMYFCASITGTEAFFGQGTRLTVV.

This chain uses TRBV7-2 with TRBJ2-2, with D unclear. Germline V gives CDR1 SGHTA, CDR2 FQGNSA. V lost 1 base, J lost 4 bases, and 4 bases lay in between. This CDR3 contains 13 residues. In nucleotides, the CDR3 is TGTGCCAGCAGCTTAGTGGCCACCGGGGAGCTGTTTTTT. This gives the protein CASSLVATGELFF.

The J gene is TRBJ1-2, the V gene TRBV3-1, with D perhaps matching TRBD1 (5 bases). CDR1 LGHDT and CDR2 YNNKEL come from the germline V gene (reference sequence). This CDR3 has 16 amino acids. The V gene lost 4 bases and the J gene lost 6 bases, with 21 bases spanning the gap. CDR3: CASSPPQGVLPDGYTF. Written as DNA, the CDR3 is TGTGCCAGCAGCCCACCCCAGGGAGTGCTGCCAGATGGCTACACCTTC. Complete variable domain (other parts from reference TRBV3-1 and TRBJ1-2): DTAVSQTPKYLVTQMGNDKSIKCEQNLGHDTMYWYKQDSKKFLKIMFSYNNKELIINETVPNRFSPKSPDKAHLNLHINSLELGDSAVYFCASSPPQGVLPDGYTFGSGTRLTVV.

The V and J genes are TRBV20-1 and TRBJ2-6; D unresolved. Germline loops: CDR1 DFQATT, CDR2 SNEGSKA (reference sequence). V was pared by 0 bases and J by 0 bases, with 15 bases between. CDR3 size: 18 residues. CDR3 sequence (DNA): TGCAGTGCTAGAGATAATGGCCTAACAAGCTCTGGGGCCAACGTCCTGACTTTC. It translates to CSARDNGLTSSGANVLTF.

This sequence joins TRBV20-1 and TRBJ1-1; D might be TRBD1 (6 bases). Trimming shortened V by 7 bases and J by 0 bases, and 18 bases separated the two germline ends. Germline values: CDR1 DFQATT, CDR2 SNEGSKA (reference sequence). This CDR3 region has 15 residues. CDR3 region: CSVMKGHRMNTEAFF. Written as DNA, the CDR3 is TGCAGTGTTATGAAGGGACACCGGATGAACACTGAAGCTTTCTTT.

In this sample, this clonotype turned up a few times. V is TRBV19 and J is TRBJ2-2; the D gene is possibly TRBD1 (5 bases). The CDR3 consists of 11 residues. The germline CDR1 and CDR2 sequences are LNHDA and SQIVND (reference sequence). The V gene lost 9 bases and the J gene lost 7 bases, with 9 bases spanning the gap. CDR3 sequence: CASRVGGELFF. In DNA, the CDR3 is TGTGCCAGCAGGGTGGGCGGGGAGCTGTTTTTT. Full variable domain (outside the CDR3, taken from reference TRBV19 and TRBJ2-2): DGGITQSPKYLFRKEGQNVTLSCEQNLNHDAMYWYRQDPGQGLRLIYYSQIVNDFQKGDIAEGYSVSREKKESFPLTVTSAQKNPTAFYLCASRVGGELFFGEGSRLTVL.